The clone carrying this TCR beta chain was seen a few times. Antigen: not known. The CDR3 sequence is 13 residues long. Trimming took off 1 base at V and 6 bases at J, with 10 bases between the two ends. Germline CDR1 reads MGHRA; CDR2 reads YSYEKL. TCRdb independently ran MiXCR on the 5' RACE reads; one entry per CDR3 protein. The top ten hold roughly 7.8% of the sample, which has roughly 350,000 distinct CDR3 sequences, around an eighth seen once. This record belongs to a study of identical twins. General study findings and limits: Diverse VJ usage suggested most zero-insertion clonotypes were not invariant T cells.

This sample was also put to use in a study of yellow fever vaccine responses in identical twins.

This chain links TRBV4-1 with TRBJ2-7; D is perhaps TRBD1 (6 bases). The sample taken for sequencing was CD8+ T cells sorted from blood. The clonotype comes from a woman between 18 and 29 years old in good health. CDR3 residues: CASSQGTVGEQYF. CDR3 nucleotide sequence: TGCGCCAGCAGCCAAGGGACAGTGGGCGAGCAGTACTTC.